Below, 5 T cell receptor beta chains from the same sample are listed, as sequenced in a study of CD8+ T cells in alopecia areata. RNA extraction was followed by reverse transcription into cDNA, which acted as the sequencing template. The data were produced by immunoSEQ multiplex PCR, yet TCRdb's version contains in-frame clones alone and is incomplete. Found here are 100,000 to 150,000 clones, 35% to 40% of them singletons; the top ten hold 3% to 3.5%. Material: CD4+ T cells sorted from blood. These receptors came from a human donor with alopecia areata.

V gene TRBV6-6 combines with J gene TRBJ1-2, with 7 bases identical to TRBD1. The germline gives CDR1 MNHNY, CDR2 SVGAGI (reference sequence). The CDR3 totals 14 residues. With V trimmed by 5 bases and J by 5 bases, 8 bases remained unmatched. CDR3 in amino acids: CASSNREGAYGYTF. The CDR3 DNA sequence: TGTGCCAGCAGTAACAGGGAGGGGGCTTATGGCTACACCTTC.

This clone occurred a few times. The rearrangement links TRBV7-9 to TRBJ2-5; no firm D call. Germline V gene data show CDR1 as SEHNR and CDR2 as FQNEAQ (reference sequence). This CDR3 is 11 amino acids long. V lost 7 bases and J 4 bases, leaving 7 bases between the germline ends. The CDR3, as DNA: TGTGCCAGCATAAGCTCAGAGACCCAGTACTTC. It yields the protein CASISSETQYF.

This clone has more than one count but fewer than ten. The identical CDR3 is also encoded by other nucleotide sequences in the sample. The genes are TRBV2 and TRBJ2-5, with D unclear. Deletions cut 8 bases from V and 2 bases from J, with 6 bases between. The CDR3 has 11 residues. Germline lookup yields CDR1 SNHLY and CDR2 FYNNEI. The CDR3 reads CASAQQETQYF. The CDR3 DNA is TGTGCCAGCGCACAACAAGAGACCCAGTACTTC.

The V call is TRBV7-2, the J call TRBJ2-7; 9 bases are shared with TRBD1. CDR1 and CDR2 (germline): SGHTA, FQGNSA. The CDR3 spans 15 residues. Trimming cost V 3 bases and J 4 bases; bases outside gene matches: 7. DNA for the CDR3: TGTGCCAGCAGCTTGACCGGGACAGGGAGGTACGAGCAGTACTTC. It translates to CASSLTGTGRYEQYF.

This rearrangement joins TRBV2 to TRBJ2-1, with D possibly TRBD1 on 6 matching bases. CDR1 and CDR2 from the germline V gene are SNHLY and FYNNEI. V was shortened by 0 bases and J by 7 bases, with 13 bases between the two germline ends. The CDR3 is made up of 15 amino acids. CDR3 protein: CASSEAPGARNEQFF. CDR3 nucleotide sequence: TGTGCCAGCAGTGAAGCGCCAGGGGCCCGAAATGAGCAGTTCTTC.